Presented here are 11 T cell receptor beta chains from one specimen sequenced in a study of cytomegalovirus exposure and HLA in healthy donors. With 60 Vbeta and 13 Jbeta primers, the PCR was carried out. The method was immunoSEQ multiplex PCR; TCRdb's version includes in-frame clones alone and lacks a portion of them. The data hold hundreds of thousands of clones, with under 70% observed a single time. Specimen: PBMCs. These receptor sequences come from a man aged 35-49 years in good health and CMV-seropositive.

This clone was seen only once. This chain links TRBV28 with TRBJ1-1, with 8 bases lining up with TRBD1. Germline V CDR1 and CDR2: MDHEN, SYDVKM. The CDR3 is 14 amino acids. With 5 bases clipped from V and 0 bases from J, the junction kept 2 bases outside the gene matches. CDR3 in amino acids: CASSRQGMNTEAFF. CDR3 bases: TGTGCCAGCAGTCGACAGGGGATGAACACTGAAGCTTTCTTT. The variable domain in full, with the rest retrieved from reference TRBV28 and TRBJ1-1, is DVKVTQSSRYLVKRTGEKVFLECVQDMDHENMFWYRQDPGLGLRLIYFSYDVKMKEKGDIPEGYSVSREKKERFSLILESASTNQTSMYLCASSRQGMNTEAFFGQGTRLTVV.

V and J are TRBV5-6 and TRBJ2-7; TRBD1 aligns across 10 bases. Germline CDR1 and CDR2: SGHDT and YYEEEE. CDR3 length: 16 residues. V gave up 1 base and J gave up 2 bases; unmatched junction bases: 6. CDR3 nucleotides: TGTGCCAGCAGCTTGTCTCATGGGACAGGGGCCTACGAGCAGTACTTC. It encodes CASSLSHGTGAYEQYF.

The chain carries TRBV5-1 and TRBJ2-5, with a possible D match to TRBD2 (5 bases). V was trimmed by 2 bases and J by 5 bases, leaving 13 bases between them. CDR3 size: 14 residues. Germline V gene lookup returns CDR1 SGHRS and CDR2 YFSETQ. The CDR3 spells CASSFRSSGETQYF. The CDR3 coding sequence is TGCGCCAGCAGCTTTAGGTCCTCGGGGGAGACCCAGTACTTC.

This clone was counted between two and nine times. The chain carries TRBV11-2 and TRBJ1-1, with a weak D call TRBD1 (5 bases). Germline CDR1 is SGHAT and CDR2 is FQNNGV. The CDR3 sequence is 13 residues long. V lost 4 bases, J lost 3 bases, and 9 bases lay in between. The chain's CDR3 is CASSWGRDTEAFF. The CDR3 DNA is TGTGCCAGCAGCTGGGGGAGGGACACTGAAGCTTTCTTT.

The chain is built from TRBV18 and TRBJ1-3, with D possibly being TRBD1 (6 bases). Germline CDR1 reads KGHSH; CDR2 reads LQKENI. Trimming removed 3 bases from V and 0 bases from J, with 12 bases in between. There are 16 residues in the CDR3. CDR3 DNA sequence: TGTGCCAGCTCACCGAACAGGGAAATCTCTGGAAACACCATATATTTT. Translated: CASSPNREISGNTIYF.

This clone was seen just once. This CDR3 reads CATSRDLAGNTIYF. The CDR3 bases are TGTGCCACCAGCAGAGATTTGGCAGGAAACACCATATATTTT. The V call is TRBV15, the J call TRBJ1-3; D unresolved. The CDR3 spans 14 residues. Germline V gives CDR1 LNHNV, CDR2 YYDKDF (reference sequence). V was pared by 0 bases and J by 4 bases, with 7 bases between.

The gene calls are TRBV11-2 and TRBJ1-3, with D tentatively TRBD1 (5 bases). The CDR3 is made up of 17 amino acids. V was shortened by 5 bases and J by 2 bases, with 19 bases between the two germline ends. The germline V gene has CDR1 SGHAT and CDR2 FQNNGV. The CDR3 loop is CASSQSGQGWTGNTIYF. Here the CDR3 DNA reads TGTGCCAGCAGCCAAAGTGGCCAGGGATGGACTGGAAACACCATATATTTT.

The genes are TRBV7-3 and TRBJ2-1; 8 bases are a match to TRBD1. Germline CDR1 is SGHTA and CDR2 is FQGTGA. The V gene end was trimmed by 5 bases and the J gene end by 6 bases; junction bases not matched to a gene: 6. The CDR3 covers 14 residues. The CDR3 loop is CASSPGQGSNEQFF. The CDR3 DNA is TGTGCCAGCAGCCCCGGACAGGGTTCCAATGAGCAGTTCTTC.

V and J are TRBV6-1 and TRBJ2-1; D possibly corresponds to TRBD1 (6 bases). Per germline, CDR1 MNHNS and CDR2 SASEGT. V was cut by 8 bases and J by 3 bases, with 14 bases left in between. This CDR3 has 14 residues. This CDR3 reads CASGQSGLYNEQFF. As DNA, the CDR3 is TGTGCCAGCGGACAGTCAGGTCTCTACAATGAGCAGTTCTTC.

V gene TRBV29-1 combines with J gene TRBJ2-3; weak D call: TRBD2 (5 bases). Germline V gives CDR1 SQVTM, CDR2 ANQGSEA. CDR3 length equals 12 residues. Trimming removed 7 bases at V and 6 bases at J, with 14 bases between. The CDR3 region has the DNA TGCAGCGCAGCGGACCGCCCTGATACGCAGTATTTT. Its protein is CSAADRPDTQYF.

The chain combines TRBV7-8 with TRBJ2-5, with 10 bases fitting TRBD1. Germline lookup yields CDR1 SGHVS and CDR2 FQNEAQ. This CDR3 has 15 amino acids. The V and J ends lost 6 bases and 6 bases, in that order; junction bases with no gene match: 10. CDR3: CASSPGTGESKTQYF. The CDR3 bases are TGTGCCAGCAGTCCCGGGACAGGGGAGTCGAAGACCCAGTACTTC.